The next 26 T cell receptor beta chains were all read from a single sample in a study of response to subunit inactivated influenza vaccine. TCRdb reanalysed the RT-PCR reads using MiXCR and keeps one entry per CDR3 protein. The sample includes around 850,000 distinct CDR3 sequences, about 18% of them seen just once. The specimen comprised PBMCs from blood, sampled roughly 5 days after vaccination. These TCRs come from a man aged 45 to 65 who received an inactivated influenza vaccine.

Only a few counts were recorded for this clonotype. V usage is TRBV28 and J usage is TRBJ2-7; D unclear. The length of the CDR3 is 14 residues. The germline gives CDR1 MDHEN, CDR2 SYDVKM. V lost 3 bases and J 0 bases, leaving 9 bases between the germline ends. CDR3 loop: CASSFRQASYEQYF. The CDR3 DNA reads TGTGCCAGCAGTTTTAGGCAGGCCTCCTACGAGCAGTACTTC.

Ten or more counts support this clonotype. V usage is TRBV12-3 or TRBV12-4 and J usage is TRBJ2-5, with a weak D call TRBD2 (5 bases). The CDR3 sequence is 15 residues long. V was clipped by 2 bases and J by 5 bases, with 15 bases between them. CDR3 sequence (DNA): TGTGCCAGCAGTTTATCCTCGCGGGCCGCTGAGACCCAGTACTTC. Translated, it gives CASSLSSRAAETQYF.

V usage is TRBV6-1 and J usage is TRBJ1-2, with D unresolved. The V end lost 1 base, the J end lost 6 bases, and 6 bases lay between the germline ends. The germline V gene has CDR1 MNHNS and CDR2 SASEGT. CDR3 length: 12 amino acids. The CDR3 region is CASSEVKNGYTF. CDR3 in DNA: TGTGCCAGCAGTGAAGTAAAGAATGGCTACACCTTC.

V and J are TRBV4-3 and TRBJ2-1, with 7 bases lining up with TRBD2. Germline-derived CDR1 and CDR2 are LGHNA and YSLEER. The CDR3 sequence is 16 residues long. J lost 4 bases, V lost 2 bases, and 8 bases had no gene match. CDR3 residues: CASSQSFKAGYNEQFF. Here the CDR3 DNA reads TGCGCCAGCAGCCAATCCTTTAAAGCGGGATACAATGAGCAGTTCTTC.

This clonotype was seen a handful of times. This chain joins TRBV27 and TRBJ2-3; 8 nucleotides match TRBD1. J lost 4 bases, V lost 5 bases, and 2 bases had no gene match. Germline V CDR1 and CDR2: MNHEY, SMNVEV (reference sequence). This CDR3 is built from 13 residues. Written as DNA, the CDR3 is TGTGCCAGCAGTGGACAGGGTGCAGATACGCAGTATTTT. Translation gives CASSGQGADTQYF.

This clonotype was recorded a few times. The chain joins TRBV24-1 to TRBJ2-2; D possibly corresponds to TRBD2 (5 bases). Germline V lookup: CDR1 KGHDR, CDR2 SFDVKD. V gave up 0 bases and J gave up 4 bases, with 17 bases separating them. The CDR3 is made up of 18 amino acids. The CDR3 DNA reads TGTGCCACCAGTGATTTGCGAGGCGTATTACGGGGCACCGGGGAGCTGTTTTTT. It is translated as CATSDLRGVLRGTGELFF.

This clonotype was seen repeatedly, ten times or more. The chain couples TRBV12-3 or TRBV12-4 to TRBJ2-1; 10 nucleotides align to TRBD1. With V trimmed by 6 bases and J by 6 bases, 11 bases remained unmatched. This CDR3 has 16 amino acids. CDR3: CASREGTGASFNEQFF. CDR3 DNA: TGTGCCAGCAGGGAAGGGACAGGGGCCTCTTTCAATGAGCAGTTCTTC.

The chain recombines TRBV12-3 or TRBV12-4 with TRBJ2-2; 7 positions agree with TRBD1. The CDR3 is 14 amino acids. The J segment lost 7 bases and the V segment lost 5 bases, leaving 7 bases of the junction unmatched. CDR3 residues: CASSNRQGLGELFF. The CDR3 bases are TGTGCCAGCAGTAACCGACAGGGCCTCGGGGAGCTGTTTTTT.

The chain is built from TRBV20-1 and TRBJ2-7, with 13 positions matching TRBD2. The CDR3 contains 18 residues. Germline CDR1 DFQATT, CDR2 SNEGSKA (reference sequence). With V trimmed by 3 bases and J by 0 bases, 11 bases remained unmatched. CDR3 coding DNA: TGCAGTGCTAGTGGTTCCGGGACTAGCGGGGAAAGCTCCTACGAGCAGTACTTC. Translation: CSASGSGTSGESSYEQYF.

This clonotype has only a few counts. The chain joins TRBV7-9 to TRBJ2-5; TRBD2 might be the D (6 bases). The V end was cut by 8 bases, the J end by 2 bases, with 15 bases between. The CDR3 runs to 14 residues. Germline CDR1 is SEHNR and CDR2 is FQNEAQ (reference sequence). The CDR3 DNA follows: TGTGCCAGCCGACCGGAGGGGTATCAAGAGACCCAGTACTTC. Its translation is CASRPEGYQETQYF. Supplemented by reference TRBV7-9 and TRBJ2-5, the full variable domain reads DTGVSQNPRHKITKRGQNVTFRCDPISEHNRLYWYRQTLGQGPEFLTYFQNEAQLEKSRLLSDRFSAERPKGSFSTLEIQRTEQGDSAMYLCASRPEGYQETQYFGPGTRLLVL.

The chain has TRBV6-1 and TRBJ1-4; no clear D gene. CDR1 and CDR2 from the germline V gene are MNHNS and SASEGT. The CDR3 is made up of 14 amino acids. Trimming shortened V by 10 bases and J by 0 bases, and 12 bases separated the two germline ends. CDR3 nucleotide sequence: TGTGCCACCTCAGGAGCTGCAACTAATGAAAAACTGTTTTTT. Its protein product is CATSGAATNEKLFF.

This clonotype was counted many times. The junction and the germline gene differ at one end; a read error may be behind it. The chain links TRBV5-1 to TRBJ2-1, with D perhaps matching TRBD2 (7 bases). Germline CDR1 SGHRS, CDR2 YFSETQ. The CDR3 totals 14 residues. The CDR3 spells CASSLGGAYNEQFF. CDR3 bases: TGTGCCAGCAGTTTAGGGGGGGCGTACAATGAGCAGTTCTTC.

V usage is TRBV7-2 and J usage is TRBJ2-2, with 7 nucleotides matching TRBD1. The germline CDR1 and CDR2 sequences are SGHTA and FQGNSA. The trim removed 5 bases at V and 1 base at J, leaving 4 bases unmatched. The CDR3 is made up of 15 amino acids. DNA for the CDR3: TGTGCCAGCAGCCGCCGGGACAGGAACACCGGGGAGCTGTTTTTT. Protein product: CASSRRDRNTGELFF.

This clonotype was picked up a small number of times. The chain couples TRBV20-1 to TRBJ2-1, with TRBD2 identical over 12 bases. The CDR3 is made up of 18 amino acids. Per the germline V gene, CDR1 is DFQATT and CDR2 is SNEGSKA (reference sequence). The V gene end was trimmed by 2 bases and the J gene end by 8 bases; junction bases not matched to a gene: 16. CDR3 loop: CSARLPSGRAFLADEQFF. The CDR3, as DNA: TGCAGTGCTAGATTGCCTAGCGGGAGGGCCTTTCTGGCGGATGAGCAGTTCTTC.

This clonotype has only a few counts. The gene calls are TRBV20-1 and TRBJ2-3; D perhaps matches TRBD2 (6 bases). Germline loops: CDR1 DFQATT, CDR2 SNEGSKA (reference sequence). The CDR3 runs 13 residues. V lost 3 bases to trimming and J lost 2 bases, with 9 bases between them. Written as DNA, the CDR3 is TGCAGTGCTAGCGGGAGAATCACAGATACGCAGTATTTT. Its translation: CSASGRITDTQYF.

Only a few counts were recorded for this clonotype. The CDR3 DNA reads TGTGCCAGCAGCCGAGCGAGGGGACAGGGGGCCACAGATACGCAGTATTTT. This codes for CASSRARGQGATDTQYF. The V gene is TRBV7-9, the J gene TRBJ2-3, with TRBD1 matching 12 bases. Trimming removed 5 bases from V and 2 bases from J; junction bases left unmatched: 8. This CDR3 comprises 17 residues. From germline, CDR1 is SEHNR and CDR2 FQNEAQ (reference sequence).

At least ten counts were recorded for this clonotype. The chain recombines TRBV20-1 with TRBJ2-3; D is unclear. Trimming stripped 7 bases from V and 2 bases from J, with 7 bases between. CDR3 length: 11 residues. The germline CDR1 and CDR2 sequences are DFQATT and SNEGSKA (reference sequence). CDR3 sequence: CSGRITDTQYF. Here the CDR3 DNA reads TGCAGTGGACGGATCACAGATACGCAGTATTTT.

The chain combines TRBV7-8 with TRBJ2-2; unclear D gene. This CDR3 spans 15 amino acids. V lost 2 bases to trimming and J lost 2 bases, with 9 bases between them. Per germline, CDR1 SGHVS and CDR2 FQNEAQ. The CDR3 loop reads CASSLWAKNTGELFF. CDR3 DNA sequence: TGTGCCAGCAGCTTATGGGCCAAAAACACCGGGGAGCTGTTTTTT.

The V and J genes are TRBV5-1 and TRBJ2-2; TRBD1 aligns across 7 bases. Germline CDR1 and CDR2: SGHRS and YFSETQ. The V gene end was trimmed by 6 bases and the J gene end by 4 bases; junction bases not matched to a gene: 9. The CDR3 covers 15 residues. Written as DNA, the CDR3 is TGCGCCAGCACTTACAGGGGAATGGTCACCGGGGAGCTGTTTTTT. Translation gives CASTYRGMVTGELFF. The variable domain in full, completed from reference TRBV5-1 and TRBJ2-2, reads KAGVTQTPRYLIKTRGQQVTLSCSPISGHRSVSWYQQTPGQGLQFLFEYFSETQRNKGNFPGRFSGRQFSNSRSEMNVSTLELGDSALYLCASTYRGMVTGELFFGEGSRLTVL.

This clonotype came up many times. The gene calls are TRBV28 and TRBJ2-1; 11 bases are shared with TRBD2. CDR3 size: 16 residues. V shed 3 bases and J 6 bases; nucleotides not matched to a gene: 7. Germline V gene lookup returns CDR1 MDHEN and CDR2 SYDVKM. CDR3 in DNA: TGTGCCAGCAGTTTCTATGAACTAGCGGGAGTCAATGAGCAGTTCTTC. Translation: CASSFYELAGVNEQFF. The full variable domain, rest sourced from reference TRBV28 and TRBJ2-1, is DVKVTQSSRYLVKRTGEKVFLECVQDMDHENMFWYRQDPGLGLRLIYFSYDVKMKEKGDIPEGYSVSREKKERFSLILESASTNQTSMYLCASSFYELAGVNEQFFGPGTRLTVL.

The rearrangement uses TRBV5-5 and TRBJ2-1, with a possible D match to TRBD1 (6 bases). There are 14 residues in the CDR3. Trimming left V 0 bases short and J 10 bases short, with 14 bases between. The germline V gene has CDR1 SGHKS and CDR2 YYEKEE (reference sequence). The CDR3 DNA sequence: TGTGCCAGCAGCTTGGCCGGTCAGGGGTACGAGCAGTTCTTC. Its protein product is CASSLAGQGYEQFF.

The sample holds many counts of this clonotype. The chain uses TRBV7-9 and TRBJ2-3, with D tentatively TRBD2 (5 bases). This CDR3 is built from 17 residues. Germline CDR1 and CDR2: SEHNR and FQNEAQ (reference sequence). V gave up 5 bases and J gave up 3 bases, with 21 bases separating them. The CDR3 loop is CASSPLGPGRITDTQYF. CDR3 in DNA: TGTGCCAGCAGCCCCCTCGGCCCGGGGAGAATTACAGATACGCAGTATTTT.

This clonotype was recorded many times. This sequence joins TRBV12-3 or TRBV12-4 and TRBJ2-7; the match to TRBD1 covers 7 bases. This CDR3 has 13 amino acids. V was clipped by 5 bases and J by 1 base; unmatched bases: 2. In DNA form, the CDR3 reads TGTGCCAGCAGTGGACAGGCTTCCTACGAGCAGTACTTC. Protein product: CASSGQASYEQYF.

For the CDR3, the DNA is TGTGCCAGCAGCATACTAGCGGCGAGCACAGATACGCAGTATTTT. This sequence encodes CASSILAASTDTQYF. This chain links TRBV5-5 with TRBJ2-3; the match to TRBD2 covers 8 bases. Losses at the gene ends were 4 bases for V and 0 bases for J; bases not matched to a gene: 4. The length of the CDR3 is 15 residues. Germline assignment: CDR1 SGHKS and CDR2 YYEKEE (reference sequence).

This clonotype has just a few counts. The CDR3 sequence: CASGLDAAFF. For the CDR3, the DNA is TGTGCCAGCGGGCTCGATGCGGCTTTCTTT. The J gene is TRBJ1-1, the V gene TRBV6-1; no reliable D call. The CDR3 spans 10 residues. Germline lookup yields CDR1 MNHNS and CDR2 SASEGT. The ends were cut back, 8 bases at V and 11 bases at J, with 12 bases in the middle.

V is TRBV5-1 and J is TRBJ2-2; 7 nucleotides line up with TRBD2. The V segment lost 4 bases and the J segment 3 bases; nucleotides outside the gene matches: 6. Per the germline V gene, CDR1 is SGHRS and CDR2 is YFSETQ. The CDR3 runs 15 residues. The CDR3 DNA sequence: TGCGCCAGCAGCCCGGGAGGACGGCACACCGGGGAGCTGTTTTTT. Protein product: CASSPGGRHTGELFF.